This T cell receptor (beta chain) appears in the sequencing data of a study of control samples from healthy donors and cancer patients. Germline trimming cut 3 bases from V and 6 bases from J; bases unmatched to any gene: 6. Germline CDR1 MDHEN, CDR2 SYDVKM. This CDR3 comprises 15 residues. TCRdb's copy holds only in-frame clones and misses some; the assay was immunoSEQ multiplex PCR. The profile shows around 77,000 clones, roughly 92% of them singletons. The sequencing input was blood. The chain uses TRBV28 and TRBJ1-5, with 9 bases lining up with TRBD1. The TCR originated in an older woman in good health. In DNA, the CDR3 is TGTGCCAGCAGTTTTGGGACAGGGAACGCTCAGCCCCAGCATTTT. Amino acids: CASSFGTGNAQPQHF. Based on the CDR3 plus reference TRBV28 and TRBJ1-5, the full variable domain is DVKVTQSSRYLVKRTGEKVFLECVQDMDHENMFWYRQDPGLGLRLIYFSYDVKMKEKGDIPEGYSVSREKKERFSLILESASTNQTSMYLCASSFGTGNAQPQHFGDGTRLSIL.